These 32 T cell receptor beta chains were sequenced from one sample in a study of read filtering for tumor transcriptome and immune sequencing. The library was built from roughly 400 ng RNA with molecular barcoded adaptors for alpha/delta and beta/gamma chains. TCRdb reprocessed the reads with MiXCR, giving one entry per CDR3 protein. The sample lists roughly 130,000 distinct CDR3 sequences, about an eighth seen once, with roughly 11% in the top ten. The sequenced sample consisted of a population of CD138-negative cells sorted from bone marrow. These receptor sequences come from a donor at least 40 years old with multiple myeloma.

This clonotype came up a few times. It may be a read error: a sequence one base away is much more abundant. This chain links TRBV5-6 with TRBJ2-1, with D perhaps matching TRBD1 (6 bases). This CDR3 comprises 16 residues. The germline V gene has CDR1 SGHDT and CDR2 YYEEEE. V dropped 2 bases and J dropped 2 bases, with 14 bases sitting between them. CDR3 region: CASSLSKRTAYNEQFF. In DNA, the CDR3 is TGTGCCAGCAGCTTATCCAAGCGGACAGCCTACAATGAGCAGTTCTTC.

For this clonotype: Given a much more abundant clone one base away, this may be a read error. The chain joins TRBV5-1 to TRBJ2-1; D perhaps matches TRBD2 (5 bases). CDR1 is SGHRS and CDR2 is YFSETQ in the germline V gene. The CDR3 extends over 13 amino acids. CDR3 bases: TGCACCAGCAGCTCAGGACTCTACAATGAGCAGTTCTTC. Translation: CTSSSGLYNEQFF. The complete variable domain, with remaining parts taken from reference TRBV5-1 and TRBJ2-1, reads KAGVTQTPRYLIKTRGQQVTLSCSPISGHRSVSWYQQTPGQGLQFLFEYFSETQRNKGNFPGRFSGRQFSNSRSEMNVSTLELGDSALYLCTSSSGLYNEQFFGPGTRLTVL.

In regard to this clonotype: A much bigger clone sits one base away, suggesting this may be a read error. This chain uses TRBV18 with TRBJ2-3; no clear D. Trimming took 2 bases from V and 5 from J, leaving 14 bases between them. Germline values: CDR1 KGHSH, CDR2 LQKENI. This CDR3 contains 15 residues. The CDR3 nucleotides are TGTGCCAGCTCACCAGAGTCCCACGCAAGAGATACGCAGTATTTT. Amino acids: CASSPESHARDTQYF.

As regards this clonotype: A much more abundant neighbour one base away suggests this may be a read error. This sequence joins TRBV5-1 and TRBJ1-1; 7 nucleotides agree with TRBD1. CDR1 and CDR2 (germline): SGHRS, YFSETQ. V was pared by 7 bases and J by 5 bases, with 14 bases of the junction left unmatched. This CDR3 is 15 amino acids long. CDR3 sequence reads: CASGTLQGRGTEAFF. The DNA of the CDR3 is TGCGCCAGCGGCACCCTACAGGGGAGAGGGACTGAAGCTTTCTTT.

This clonotype was counted at least ten times. CDR3 bases: TGTGCCAGCAGCCAGTTTCCGGGACTAGCGGAACGCAATGAGCAGTTCTTC. Its translation is CASSQFPGLAERNEQFF. The chain couples TRBV3-1 to TRBJ2-1; 11 nucleotides align to TRBD2. This CDR3 is 17 amino acids long. The ends lost 3 bases at V and 6 bases at J; junction bases unmatched: 10. Germline V gene lookup returns CDR1 LGHDT and CDR2 YNNKEL (reference sequence).

A note on this clonotype: One base away lies a much larger clone, so this may be a sequencing read error. This chain connects TRBV19 to TRBJ2-1; TRBD2 matches 7 bases. The CDR3 totals 16 residues. The germline gives CDR1 LNHDA, CDR2 SQIVND (reference sequence). The CDR3 spells CASSIPGGSSCNEQFF. CDR3 DNA: TGTGCCAGTAGTATCCCTGGCGGGAGCTCCTGCAATGAGCAGTTCTTC.

Worth noting for this clonotype: It may be a read error: a sequence one base away is much more abundant. This chain joins TRBV28 and TRBJ1-5; no definite D call. This CDR3 has 14 residues. The germline V gene has CDR1 MDHEN and CDR2 SYDVKM. In DNA, the CDR3 is TGTGCCAGCGGTTTGGTTAGAGGTGATCAGCCCCAGCATTTT. Protein sequence: CASGLVRGDQPQHF.

About this clonotype itself: A much larger clone lies one base from this, so it may be a read error. This chain joins TRBV20-1 and TRBJ2-7; TRBD1 agrees at 7 bases. Losses at the gene ends were 3 bases for V and 2 bases for J; bases not matched to a gene: 1. This CDR3 region has 12 residues. Germline assignment: CDR1 DFQATT and CDR2 SNEGSKA (reference sequence). The CDR3 bases are TGCAGTGCTAGCGGGACAGCCTACGAGCAGTACTTC. Its translation is CSASGTAYEQYF.

This clonotype was seen ten or more times. V and J are TRBV7-2 and TRBJ2-3; 7 bases map to TRBD1. From germline, CDR1 is SGHTA and CDR2 FQGNSA. The CDR3 consists of 16 residues. Germline trimming cut 5 bases from V and 6 bases from J; bases unmatched to any gene: 14. The CDR3 sequence: CASSLGTGWGQDTQYF. The CDR3, as DNA: TGTGCCAGCAGCCTCGGGACGGGGTGGGGACAGGATACGCAGTATTTT.

J is TRBJ2-3 and V is TRBV12-3 or TRBV12-4; 9 positions match TRBD2. The CDR3 has 16 amino acids. V trimming: 2 bases; J trimming: 1 base; junction bases outside the gene matches: 4. The CDR3 nucleotides read TGTGCCAGCAGTTTAAAGGCTAGCGGGGGCACAGATACGCAGTATTTT. This encodes CASSLKASGGTDTQYF.

Notes on this clonotype: Here the CDR3 omits its conserved ending phenylalanine or tryptophan, so a read error is the likely source. The rearrangement uses TRBV28 and TRBJ2-1; 10 positions match TRBD1. The CDR3 runs 19 residues. Germline CDR1 and CDR2: MDHEN and SYDVKM. The V and J ends lost 3 bases and 5 bases, in that order; junction bases with no gene match: 16. CDR3: CASSFFGTGDWSEHNEQFL. In DNA form, the CDR3 reads TGTGCCAGCAGTTTTTTCGGGACAGGGGACTGGTCGGAGCACAATGAGCAGTTCCTC.

The table lists this clonotype with many counts. The CDR3 sequence is CASSLDTRGGGEQFF. The CDR3 nucleotides read TGTGCCAGCAGCTTAGATACCCGGGGGGGCGGTGAGCAGTTCTTC. The chain is built from TRBV7-2 and TRBJ2-1; 8 bases fit TRBD2. Germline trimming cut 1 base from V and 9 bases from J; bases unmatched to any gene: 8. The CDR3 is made up of 15 amino acids. CDR1 and CDR2 (germline): SGHTA, FQGNSA.

This clonotype was recorded many times. The chain recombines TRBV7-9 with TRBJ2-1; no firm D call. The ends were cut back, 3 bases at V and 7 bases at J, with 4 bases in the middle. The CDR3 is 11 residues long. Germline lookup yields CDR1 SEHNR and CDR2 FQNEAQ (reference sequence). The CDR3 is CASSFYNEQFF. CDR3 nucleotides: TGTGCCAGCAGCTTCTATAATGAGCAGTTCTTC.

This clonotype was seen repeatedly, ten times or more. The genes are TRBV19 and TRBJ1-2; possibly TRBD1 for D (5 bases). The CDR3 length is 14 residues. The ends were cut back, 5 bases at V and 2 bases at J, with 12 bases in the middle. Per germline, CDR1 LNHDA and CDR2 SQIVND (reference sequence). The CDR3 loop reads CASSSRGRNYGYTF. CDR3 DNA sequence: TGTGCCAGTAGTTCCCGGGGCAGGAACTATGGCTACACCTTC.

As to this clonotype: A much larger clone differs by one base, so this may be a read error. This chain connects TRBV7-2 to TRBJ2-3; 7 positions agree with TRBD2. Germline loops: CDR1 SGHTA, CDR2 FQGNSA. The CDR3 extends over 14 amino acids. The CDR3 reads CSSSQAGSPDTQYF. The DNA of the CDR3 is TGTTCCAGCAGCCAAGCGGGATCGCCAGATACGCAGTATTTT.

The J gene is TRBJ2-3, the V gene TRBV19; D might be TRBD2 (5 bases). The CDR3 totals 10 residues. CDR1 and CDR2 from the germline V gene are LNHDA and SQIVND (reference sequence). Trimming removed 9 bases from V and 8 bases from J, with 9 bases in between. CDR3 protein: CASGVPTQYF. The CDR3 DNA reads TGTGCCAGCGGGGTACCTACGCAGTATTTT.

This clonotype was counted a few times. This chain links TRBV19 with TRBJ2-5; D is perhaps TRBD1 or TRBD2 (6 bases each). This CDR3 region has 16 residues. The V end lost 5 bases, the J end lost 4 bases, and 20 bases lay between the germline ends. CDR1 and CDR2 (germline): LNHDA, SQIVND (reference sequence). This CDR3 is CASSPPWGARGETQYF. CDR3 DNA sequence: TGTGCCAGTAGTCCCCCGTGGGGGGCTCGTGGAGAGACCCAGTACTTC.

This clonotype was seen many times. This sequence joins TRBV19 and TRBJ1-5; D unclear. The germline V gene has CDR1 LNHDA and CDR2 SQIVND (reference sequence). V gave up 3 bases and J gave up 5 bases, with 14 bases separating them. This CDR3 has 15 amino acids. CDR3 residues: CASSIPGPGDQPQHF. For the CDR3, the DNA is TGTGCCAGTAGTATCCCCGGCCCAGGCGATCAGCCCCAGCATTTT.

This clonotype was counted many times. The chain has TRBV7-2 and TRBJ2-2, with D unresolved. This CDR3 is built from 16 residues. V lost 8 bases and J 2 bases, leaving 18 bases between the germline ends. Looked up from germline, CDR1 is SGHTA and CDR2 is FQGNSA. The CDR3, as DNA: TGTGCCAGCCCTAAGTTTGCGGTACAAAACACCGGGGAGCTGTTTTTT. Translation: CASPKFAVQNTGELFF.

This clonotype was picked up many times. The chain uses TRBV9 and TRBJ2-1; TRBD2 agrees at 8 bases. The V gene end was trimmed by 1 base and the J gene end by 1 base; junction bases not matched to a gene: 4. CDR1 SGDLS and CDR2 YYNGEE come from the germline V gene. The CDR3 has 16 amino acids. CDR3 DNA sequence: TGTGCCAGCAGCGTATCGAGCGGGAGATCCTACAATGAGCAGTTCTTC. This codes for CASSVSSGRSYNEQFF.

The table lists this clonotype with many counts. The J gene is TRBJ2-2, the V gene TRBV6-1; 11 positions match TRBD2. Germline V CDR1 and CDR2: MNHNS, SASEGT. The CDR3 length is 16 residues. After removal of 5 bases from V and 3 bases from J, the junction contained 5 bases not matched to a gene. The DNA for the CDR3 is TGTGCCAGCAGTACCGGGACTAGCGGATACACCGGGGAGCTGTTTTTT. Protein: CASSTGTSGYTGELFF.

This rearrangement joins TRBV19 to TRBJ2-5; 9 bases are shared with TRBD1. J was trimmed by 5 bases and V by 6 bases; bases with no gene match: 13. The germline gives CDR1 LNHDA, CDR2 SQIVND (reference sequence). The CDR3 runs 16 residues. The CDR3 nucleotides read TGTGCCAGTAGGCGCTCCGCCGGGACAGGGTTGGAGACCCAGTACTTC. This encodes CASRRSAGTGLETQYF.

This clonotype was detected many times. The CDR3 bases are TGCAGCGTTGAGGTGGCGGGCTTCGGGACCCAGTACTTC. Its protein product is CSVEVAGFGTQYF. The chain has TRBV29-1 and TRBJ2-5, with D perhaps matching TRBD2 (5 bases). Trimming shortened V by 3 bases and J by 7 bases, and 15 bases separated the two germline ends. The germline gives CDR1 SQVTM, CDR2 ANQGSEA. This CDR3 is 13 amino acids long. Full variable domain (rest looked up from reference TRBV29-1 and TRBJ2-5): SAVISQKPSRDICQRGTSLTIQCQVDSQVTMMFWYRQQPGQSLTLIATANQGSEATYESGFVIDKFPISRPNLTFSTLTVSNMSPEDSSIYLCSVEVAGFGTQYFGPGTRLLVL.

The table lists this clonotype with many counts. The chain couples TRBV5-1 to TRBJ1-3, with 8 bases that match TRBD1. V was pared by 0 bases and J by 7 bases, with 6 bases of the junction left unmatched. The CDR3 length is 15 residues. Germline assignment: CDR1 SGHRS and CDR2 YFSETQ. CDR3 residues: CASSLGDRRSNTIYF. Written as DNA, the CDR3 is TGCGCCAGCAGCTTGGGGGACAGGCGATCGAACACCATATATTTT.

V usage is TRBV20-1 and J usage is TRBJ2-2; 10 bases are a match to TRBD1. The germline V gene has CDR1 DFQATT and CDR2 SNEGSKA (reference sequence). CDR3 size: 13 residues. The V gene end was trimmed by 6 bases and the J gene end by 3 bases; junction bases not matched to a gene: 1. In nucleotides, the CDR3 is TGCAGTGCGGGACAGGGGTACACCGGGGAGCTGTTTTTT. This codes for CSAGQGYTGELFF.

The sample holds many counts of this clonotype. V and J are TRBV12-3 or TRBV12-4 and TRBJ2-7; D unclear. This CDR3 region has 15 residues. Trimming removed 7 bases from V and 0 bases from J, with 16 bases in between. CDR3: CASIQIPRSSYEQYF. As DNA, the CDR3 is TGTGCCAGCATCCAAATCCCTAGGAGCTCCTACGAGCAGTACTTC.

This clonotype was counted ten times or more. The chain recombines TRBV29-1 with TRBJ1-1, with 9 positions matching TRBD1. The CDR3 is made up of 17 amino acids. Germline assignment: CDR1 SQVTM and CDR2 ANQGSEA. J gave up 4 bases and V 7 bases, and 19 bases lay outside the gene matches. DNA for the CDR3: TGCAGCGCTACCCCTTACAGGGGGCCCCGTGAGGGCACTGAAGCTTTCTTT. Its translation: CSATPYRGPREGTEAFF.

On this clonotype: A much larger clone lies one base from this, so it may be a read error. The conserved final phenylalanine or tryptophan is absent from the CDR3, which likely points to a read error. The chain combines TRBV20-1 with TRBJ2-5; no reliable D call. The CDR3 totals 12 residues. The ends were cut back, 2 bases at V and 0 bases at J, with 4 bases in the middle. In germline, CDR1 is DFQATT, CDR2 SNEGSKA (reference sequence). In DNA, the CDR3 is TGCAGTGCTAGATGGGACCAAGAGACCCAGTACCTC. Its translation: CSARWDQETQYL.

There are a few counts of this clonotype. Given a much more abundant clone one base away, this may be a read error. The conserved final phenylalanine or tryptophan is absent from the CDR3, which likely points to a read error. The chain couples TRBV7-7 to TRBJ2-5, with 7 bases matching TRBD1. The CDR3 runs to 14 residues. CDR1 is SSHAT and CDR2 is FNYEAQ in the germline V gene (reference sequence). CDR3 sequence reads: CASSLTGKQETQYL. The CDR3 coding sequence is TGTGCTAGCAGCTTGACAGGGAAGCAAGAGACCCAGTACCTC.

Ten or more counts support this clonotype. The chain couples TRBV11-1 to TRBJ2-1; 10 nucleotides line up with TRBD2. In germline, CDR1 is SGHAT, CDR2 FQDESV (reference sequence). The CDR3 has 16 amino acids. With V trimmed by 1 base and J by 7 bases, 7 bases remained unmatched. CDR3 in amino acids: CASSLGRLAGVNEQFF. The DNA for the CDR3 is TGTGCCAGCAGCTTAGGTCGGCTAGCGGGAGTAAATGAGCAGTTCTTC.

Remarks on this clonotype: This could be a read error, since a much larger clone is one nucleotide away. The chain joins TRBV3-1 to TRBJ1-1; 8 nucleotides match TRBD1. The CDR3 loop spans 13 amino acids. Germline V gene lookup returns CDR1 LGHDT and CDR2 YNNKEL (reference sequence). The V and J ends lost 4 bases and 4 bases, in that order; junction bases with no gene match: 2. CDR3 DNA: TGTGCCAGCAGCCTTACAGGGGGCACTGAAGCTTTCTTT. Translated, it gives CASSLTGGTEAFF.

This clonotype was recorded many times. This rearrangement joins TRBV28 to TRBJ1-1; D possibly corresponds to TRBD1 (5 bases). The V gene lost 7 bases and the J gene lost 4 bases, with 16 bases spanning the gap. This CDR3 spans 14 amino acids. CDR1 MDHEN and CDR2 SYDVKM come from the germline V gene. CDR3 in amino acids: CASTLPGGVTEAFF. CDR3 bases: TGTGCCAGCACCCTACCGGGAGGGGTCACTGAAGCTTTCTTT.